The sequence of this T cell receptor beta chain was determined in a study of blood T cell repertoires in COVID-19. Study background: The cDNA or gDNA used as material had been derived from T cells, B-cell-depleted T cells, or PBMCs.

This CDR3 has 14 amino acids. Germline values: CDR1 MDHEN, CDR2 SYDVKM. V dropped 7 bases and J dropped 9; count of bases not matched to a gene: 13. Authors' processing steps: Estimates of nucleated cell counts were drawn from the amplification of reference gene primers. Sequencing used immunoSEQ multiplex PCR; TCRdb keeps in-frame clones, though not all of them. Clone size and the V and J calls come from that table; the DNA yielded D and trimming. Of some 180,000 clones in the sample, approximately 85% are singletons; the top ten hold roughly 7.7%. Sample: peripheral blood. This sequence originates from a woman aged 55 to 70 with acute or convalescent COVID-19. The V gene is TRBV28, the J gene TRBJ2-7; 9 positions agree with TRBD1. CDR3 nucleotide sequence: TGTGCCAGCACCAGACAGGGGGTTACGGTGAGGCAGTACTTC. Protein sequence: CASTRQGVTVRQYF.